This TCR beta chain was recorded in a study of blood T cell repertoires in COVID-19. V lost 2 bases to trimming and J lost 8 bases, with 15 bases between them. Germline values: CDR1 SGHAT, CDR2 FQNNGV. CDR3 size: 14 residues. The assay was immunoSEQ multiplex PCR, and TCRdb's table has in-frame clones only and misses some. The sample contains some 130,000 clones, approximately 80% of which appear only once. Sequences were obtained from peripheral blood. The TCR comes from a human donor in a cohort sampled during active COVID-19. The J gene is TRBJ1-2, the V gene TRBV11-2; D remains unclear. The CDR3 reads CASSLTNSAGGYTF. CDR3 in DNA: TGTGCCAGCAGCTTAACAAACAGTGCGGGGGGCTACACCTTC.